The source of this T cell receptor beta chain is a study of T cells in Graves' hyperthyroidism and ophthalmopathy. This clonotype was seen many times. Amplified TCR beta CDR3 regions came from RNA transcripts. The HTBI primer set served for first-round RT-PCR of the TCR CDR3. MiXCR was run by TCRdb on the multiplex PCR reads, yielding one entry per CDR3 protein. Of about 600,000 distinct CDR3 sequences listed, 12% to 15% are singletons. Looked up from germline, CDR1 is LNHDA and CDR2 is SQIVND (reference sequence). This CDR3 comprises 16 residues. V was clipped by 4 bases and J by 2 bases, with 16 bases between them.

The J gene is TRBJ2-3, the V gene TRBV19; no reliable D call. The specimen sequenced was blood. The clonotype comes from a young woman with Graves' ophthalmopathy. The CDR3 here is CASSSVAGVHTDTQYF. The DNA of the CDR3 is TGTGCCAGTAGTAGCGTGGCAGGCGTACACACAGATACGCAGTATTTT.